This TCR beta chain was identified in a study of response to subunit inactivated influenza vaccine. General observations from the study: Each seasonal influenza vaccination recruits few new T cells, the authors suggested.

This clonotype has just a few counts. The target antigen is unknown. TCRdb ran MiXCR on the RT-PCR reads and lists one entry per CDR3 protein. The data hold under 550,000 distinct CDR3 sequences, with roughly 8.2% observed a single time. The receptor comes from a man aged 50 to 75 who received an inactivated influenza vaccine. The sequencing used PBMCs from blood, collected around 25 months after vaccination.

CDR3 loop: CASSYSKALGRHSYEQYF. The CDR3 region has the DNA TGTGCCAGCAGTTACTCGAAGGCCCTAGGGAGGCATTCCTACGAGCAGTACTTC. The genes are TRBV6-2 or TRBV6-3 and TRBJ2-7; D is perhaps TRBD2 (6 bases). V dropped 0 bases and J dropped 1 base, with 19 bases sitting between them. Per the germline V gene, CDR1 is MNHEY and CDR2 is SVGEGT. This CDR3 comprises 18 residues.